The rows below give T cell receptor beta chains drawn from one sample of a study. TCRdb reprocessed the RT-PCR reads with MiXCR, giving one entry per CDR3 protein. The sample yields approximately 720,000 distinct CDR3 sequences, 14% seen once. Sequencing used memory CD4+ T cells from blood. These TCRs come from a female donor in good health, serving as a healthy control. The conserved cysteine and the conserved F or W are not part of the CDR3 here. The order of the fields is V gene, D gene, clone size, J gene, CDR3 protein. D genes are given only for firm matches. Expanded clones are given a class, and other clones once, few, many or no size at all.

v_call: TRBV24-1; d_call: NA; clone_size: many; j_call: TRBJ1-4; cdr3_aa: ATSDVGDNEKLF
v_call: TRBV7-2; d_call: NA; clone_size: NA; j_call: TRBJ2-5; cdr3_aa: ASSFFSEETQY
v_call: TRBV7-9; d_call: TRBD2; clone_size: NA; j_call: TRBJ2-1; cdr3_aa: ASSPDLAGGREQF
v_call: TRBV7-6; d_call: TRBD2; clone_size: few; j_call: TRBJ2-2; cdr3_aa: ASSSGLAGGPNTGELF
v_call: TRBV4-1; d_call: NA; clone_size: NA; j_call: TRBJ2-7; cdr3_aa: ASSLGGGFSYEQY
v_call: TRBV6-2/TRBV6-3; d_call: NA; clone_size: NA; j_call: TRBJ2-7; cdr3_aa: ASSYSSGRTGRY
v_call: TRBV20-1; d_call: NA; clone_size: many; j_call: TRBJ2-3; cdr3_aa: SARGEHYTQY
v_call: TRBV6-1; d_call: TRBD1; clone_size: NA; j_call: TRBJ2-3; cdr3_aa: ATPRAGQGATDTQY
v_call: TRBV29-1; d_call: NA; clone_size: NA; j_call: TRBJ1-2; cdr3_aa: SVDPQGRGSGYT
v_call: TRBV10-3; d_call: NA; clone_size: many; j_call: TRBJ2-7; cdr3_aa: AISEKRTVDYEQY
v_call: TRBV20-1; d_call: TRBD2; clone_size: NA; j_call: TRBJ2-5; cdr3_aa: SALPAGGAQY
v_call: TRBV27; d_call: NA; clone_size: NA; j_call: TRBJ1-6; cdr3_aa: ASSFTGSSYNSPLH
v_call: TRBV7-9; d_call: NA; clone_size: few; j_call: TRBJ2-3; cdr3_aa: ASSSPRDSRDTQY
v_call: TRBV5-1; d_call: NA; clone_size: few; j_call: TRBJ1-1; cdr3_aa: ASSLETLDTEAF
v_call: TRBV4-2; d_call: TRBD2; clone_size: many; j_call: TRBJ2-1; cdr3_aa: ASSQDPTRTSGIPEQF
v_call: TRBV9; d_call: TRBD2; clone_size: NA; j_call: TRBJ2-2; cdr3_aa: ASSVAQSGRAAGELF
v_call: TRBV28; d_call: NA; clone_size: few; j_call: TRBJ2-5; cdr3_aa: ASSSWAQGQETQY
v_call: TRBV7-2; d_call: TRBD2; clone_size: NA; j_call: TRBJ2-3; cdr3_aa: ASSLGTSPDTQY
v_call: TRBV5-1; d_call: NA; clone_size: few; j_call: TRBJ1-2; cdr3_aa: ASSKTAAGDGYT
v_call: TRBV6-5; d_call: NA; clone_size: NA; j_call: TRBJ2-2; cdr3_aa: ASSEGRWTGELF
v_call: TRBV6-8; d_call: NA; clone_size: NA; j_call: TRBJ1-6; cdr3_aa: ASSYKTRDHNSPLH
v_call: TRBV20-1; d_call: TRBD2; clone_size: NA; j_call: TRBJ2-7; cdr3_aa: SASSQGGKYEQY
v_call: TRBV20-1; d_call: NA; clone_size: NA; j_call: TRBJ2-3; cdr3_aa: SGPGGVGSIDTQY
v_call: TRBV2; d_call: TRBD2; clone_size: many; j_call: TRBJ2-7; cdr3_aa: ASRRGLAGRNYEQY
v_call: TRBV20-1; d_call: NA; clone_size: NA; j_call: TRBJ1-2; cdr3_aa: SAATQGSYGYT
v_call: TRBV4-1; d_call: NA; clone_size: NA; j_call: TRBJ2-7; cdr3_aa: ASSQGSEGPYEQY
v_call: TRBV20-1; d_call: TRBD1; clone_size: few; j_call: TRBJ1-2; cdr3_aa: SAVPDRGLRGYT
v_call: TRBV6-1; d_call: NA; clone_size: few; j_call: TRBJ1-1; cdr3_aa: ASAQPLGWNTEAF
v_call: TRBV6-1; d_call: NA; clone_size: NA; j_call: TRBJ2-1; cdr3_aa: ASRDTIYNEQF
v_call: TRBV7-2; d_call: NA; clone_size: NA; j_call: TRBJ2-1; cdr3_aa: ASSPDFYNEQF
v_call: TRBV9; d_call: NA; clone_size: NA; j_call: TRBJ1-1; cdr3_aa: ASSVSTGTMNTEAF
v_call: TRBV24-1; d_call: TRBD2; clone_size: NA; j_call: TRBJ2-3; cdr3_aa: ATSDPMAGGADTQY
v_call: TRBV5-1; d_call: TRBD2; clone_size: many; j_call: TRBJ2-5; cdr3_aa: ASSREGETQY